The 30 T cell receptor beta chains given below trace back to one sample, sequenced in a study of blood T cell repertoires in COVID-19. Assay used: immunoSEQ multiplex PCR; TCRdb lists only in-frame clones, some missing. The sample carries about 220,000 clones, approximately 83% recorded once. Material for sequencing was PBMCs or T cells enriched from blood (not recorded which). The receptors here all came from a woman aged 60-75 years who had recovered from COVID-19.

The CDR3 DNA follows: TGTGCCAGCAGCGTAGGACCTAGCAATGGCTACACCTTC. It yields the protein CASSVGPSNGYTF. This chain uses TRBV9 with TRBJ1-2; D is unclear. Germline lookup yields CDR1 SGDLS and CDR2 YYNGEE. The CDR3 totals 13 residues. V was pared by 0 bases and J by 6 bases, with 9 bases between.

J is TRBJ2-1 and V is TRBV27; 12 nucleotides line up with TRBD2. V lost 2 bases, J lost 10 bases, and 6 bases stayed unmatched. This CDR3 contains 15 residues. CDR1 and CDR2 from the germline V gene are MNHEY and SMNVEV (reference sequence). The CDR3 DNA sequence: TGTGCCAGCAGTTTAGAACTAGCGGGAGGCCGGGAGCAGTTCTTC. It codes for CASSLELAGGREQFF.

This chain links TRBV5-4 with TRBJ2-2; D might be TRBD1 (5 bases). CDR1 and CDR2 (germline): SGHNT, YYREEE (reference sequence). The V end was cut by 0 bases, the J end by 2 bases, with 14 bases between. The CDR3 contains 17 residues. The CDR3 protein is CASSLVGRQTNTGELFF. The CDR3 bases are TGTGCCAGCAGCTTGGTTGGTCGACAGACCAACACCGGGGAGCTGTTTTTT. The full variable domain, its missing parts supplied by reference TRBV5-4 and TRBJ2-2, is ETGVTQSPTHLIKTRGQQVTLRCSSQSGHNTVSWYQQALGQGPQFIFQYYREEENGRGNFPPRFSGLQFPNYSSELNVNALELDDSALYLCASSLVGRQTNTGELFFGEGSRLTVL.

This clone was observed a few times. V and J are TRBV4-1 and TRBJ2-1; possibly TRBD2 for D (7 bases). The CDR3 is made up of 17 amino acids. Trimming pared 4 bases from V and 7 bases from J, leaving 23 bases between. CDR1 and CDR2 (germline): MGHRA, YSYEKL. The CDR3 DNA is TGCGCCAGCAGCCGCGGGGCCGCGGGGGCGTTGGGGAATGAGCAGTTCTTC. Amino acid sequence: CASSRGAAGALGNEQFF.

The rearrangement joins TRBV7-3 to TRBJ2-1, with D perhaps matching TRBD1 (6 bases). The germline V and J ends were trimmed by 5 bases and 3 bases, with 8 bases remaining between them. The CDR3 covers 13 residues. Germline CDR1 SGHTA, CDR2 FQGTGA. The CDR3 protein is CASSRTVYNEQFF. CDR3 DNA sequence: TGTGCCAGCAGCCGGACAGTCTACAATGAGCAGTTCTTC.

This clone was observed a single time. The genes are TRBV7-8 and TRBJ2-7, with TRBD2 matching over 13 bases. CDR1 and CDR2 from the germline V gene are SGHVS and FQNEAQ. Losses at the gene ends were 3 bases for V and 3 bases for J; bases not matched to a gene: 2. The CDR3 has 15 residues. DNA for the CDR3: TGTGCCAGCAGCTTCGGGACTAGCGGGATCTACGAGCAGTACTTC. It encodes CASSFGTSGIYEQYF.

The V call is TRBV27, the J call TRBJ1-5; 8 bases line up with TRBD1. This CDR3 is built from 17 residues. V was pared by 2 bases and J by 4 bases, with 10 bases of the junction left unmatched. From germline, CDR1 is MNHEY and CDR2 SMNVEV (reference sequence). The CDR3 region is CASSLHPRQGPNQPQHF. The DNA for the CDR3 is TGTGCCAGCAGTTTACATCCGAGACAGGGGCCTAATCAGCCCCAGCATTTT.

This rearrangement joins TRBV6-5 to TRBJ2-7; TRBD2 matches at 8 bases. The CDR3 contains 15 residues. J was trimmed by 0 bases and V by 7 bases; bases with no gene match: 8. In germline, CDR1 is MNHEY, CDR2 SVGAGI. CDR3 sequence reads: CASTLRGGASYEQYF. CDR3 sequence (DNA): TGTGCCAGCACCCTCCGGGGGGGGGCCTCCTACGAGCAGTACTTC.

The chain links TRBV6-5 to TRBJ1-4; perhaps TRBD1 as D (5 bases). CDR3 length: 14 residues. V was pared by 2 bases and J by 8 bases, with 12 bases between. The germline gives CDR1 MNHEY, CDR2 SVGAGI. As DNA, the CDR3 is TGTGCCAGCAGTTACAGGGGTGCTAGGGAAAAACTGTTTTTT. It specifies CASSYRGAREKLFF.

The J gene is TRBJ2-2, the V gene TRBV5-1; D might be TRBD2 (5 bases). Trimming took off 4 bases at V and 5 bases at J, with 12 bases between the two ends. Per germline, CDR1 SGHRS and CDR2 YFSETQ. The CDR3 extends over 14 amino acids. The CDR3 bases are TGCGCCAGCAGCACGGGCCCGGGGACCGGGGAGCTGTTTTTT. Residues: CASSTGPGTGELFF. The full variable domain, completed using reference TRBV5-1 and TRBJ2-2, is KAGVTQTPRYLIKTRGQQVTLSCSPISGHRSVSWYQQTPGQGLQFLFEYFSETQRNKGNFPGRFSGRQFSNSRSEMNVSTLELGDSALYLCASSTGPGTGELFFGEGSRLTVL.

There are a few counts of this clone. The V and J genes are TRBV7-2 and TRBJ1-3; D is uncertain. Deletions cut 4 bases from V and 4 bases from J, with 17 bases between. Germline assignment: CDR1 SGHTA and CDR2 FQGNSA. The CDR3 consists of 16 residues. The CDR3 region is CASSYSMLGVGNTIYF. The CDR3 bases are TGTGCCAGCAGCTATAGTATGCTCGGGGTAGGAAACACCATATATTTT.

This sequence joins TRBV2 and TRBJ2-5; 7 nucleotides line up with TRBD1. The CDR3 totals 14 residues. With 4 bases clipped from V and 4 bases from J, the junction kept 6 bases outside the gene matches. The germline V gene encodes CDR1 SNHLY and CDR2 FYNNEI. The CDR3 protein is CASSGQGSGETQYF. DNA for the CDR3: TGTGCCAGCAGTGGACAGGGATCGGGAGAGACCCAGTACTTC.

V and J are TRBV4-3 and TRBJ1-4; no clear D gene. Trimming shortened V by 3 bases and J by 0 bases, and 8 bases separated the two germline ends. CDR1 and CDR2 (germline): LGHNA, YSLEER. This CDR3 spans 15 amino acids. This chain's CDR3 is CASSQDSATNEKLFF. In nucleotides, the CDR3 is TGCGCCAGCAGCCAGGACTCTGCAACTAATGAAAAACTGTTTTTT.

The table lists this clone with a count of one. The rearrangement links TRBV7-6 to TRBJ2-7, with a tentative D call TRBD1 (6 bases). V lost 5 bases and J lost 0, with 11 bases in between. The CDR3 length is 14 residues. Germline V lookup: CDR1 SGHVS, CDR2 FNYEAQ. The CDR3 region is CASSLWTVSYEQYF. CDR3 bases: TGTGCCAGCAGCCTATGGACAGTCTCCTACGAGCAGTACTTC.

In this sample, this clone turned up a few times. This chain links TRBV7-2 with TRBJ2-7; the match to TRBD2 covers 10 bases. The CDR3 totals 14 residues. Germline CDR1 SGHTA, CDR2 FQGNSA. The ends lost 2 bases at V and 3 bases at J; junction bases unmatched: 1. The CDR3, as DNA: TGTGCCAGCAGCTTAACTAGCGGGGTCTACGAGCAGTACTTC. Its translation: CASSLTSGVYEQYF.

The chain employs TRBV29-1 and TRBJ1-3, with D possibly TRBD1 on 6 matching bases. CDR3 length: 13 amino acids. Looked up from germline, CDR1 is SQVTM and CDR2 is ANQGSEA. Trimming pared 4 bases from V and 2 bases from J, leaving 9 bases between. The CDR3 protein is CSVGGLTGNTIYF. The CDR3 DNA reads TGCAGCGTTGGGGGGCTGACTGGAAACACCATATATTTT.

This clone was seen a few times. The rearrangement links TRBV11-2 to TRBJ1-5; D remains unclear. From germline, CDR1 is SGHAT and CDR2 FQNNGV. The CDR3 extends over 13 amino acids. V lost 2 bases and J lost 5, with 7 bases in between. CDR3 sequence (DNA): TGTGCCAGCAGCTTACGGCGGGATCAGCCCCAGCATTTT. Its protein is CASSLRRDQPQHF. Full variable domain (rest looked up from reference TRBV11-2 and TRBJ1-5): EAGVAQSPRYKIIEKRQSVAFWCNPISGHATLYWYQQILGQGPKLLIQFQNNGVVDDSQLPKDRFSAERLKGVDSTLKIQPAKLEDSAVYLCASSLRRDQPQHFGDGTRLSIL.

This rearrangement joins TRBV4-1 to TRBJ1-3; TRBD1 aligns across 7 bases. The V segment lost 2 bases and the J segment 1 base; nucleotides outside the gene matches: 5. This CDR3 spans 16 amino acids. Germline CDR1 reads MGHRA; CDR2 reads YSYEKL. CDR3 coding DNA: TGCGCCAGCAGCCAACGGGACAGCAGTTCTGGAAACACCATATATTTT. This encodes CASSQRDSSSGNTIYF.

The rearrangement uses TRBV29-1 and TRBJ1-5; possibly TRBD1 for D (6 bases). CDR1 and CDR2 from the germline V gene are SQVTM and ANQGSEA. The V gene lost 6 bases and the J gene lost 7 bases, with 16 bases spanning the gap. This CDR3 is built from 13 residues. The CDR3 sequence: CSVEQGIGQPQHF. The CDR3 DNA reads as TGCAGCGTGGAACAGGGTATTGGGCAGCCCCAGCATTTT.

The chain uses TRBV19 and TRBJ1-1; 10 nucleotides line up with TRBD1. Germline V gene data show CDR1 as LNHDA and CDR2 as SQIVND (reference sequence). Trimming at V came to 7 bases and at J to 10 bases, leaving 9 bases not matched to a gene. The CDR3 is made up of 13 amino acids. This CDR3 reads CASIRTGGTRAFF. CDR3 DNA: TGTGCCAGTATCCGGACAGGGGGAACGAGAGCTTTCTTT.

This clone was recorded only once. The chain recombines TRBV5-5 with TRBJ2-3, with D possibly being TRBD1 (6 bases). Trimming removed 4 bases at V and 6 bases at J, with 15 bases between. Germline-derived CDR1 and CDR2 are SGHKS and YYEKEE (reference sequence). This CDR3 region has 14 residues. In DNA, the CDR3 is TGTGCCAGCAGCCCCGGACAGACTACGGATACGCAGTATTTT. Translation gives CASSPGQTTDTQYF.

The chain uses TRBV25-1 and TRBJ1-2, with TRBD1 matching 8 bases. From germline, CDR1 is MGHDK and CDR2 SYGVNS. This CDR3 contains 14 residues. The V and J ends lost 3 bases and 2 bases, in that order; junction bases with no gene match: 2. This chain's CDR3 is CASSEAGGNYGYTF. The CDR3 DNA reads TGTGCCAGCAGTGAGGCAGGGGGCAACTATGGCTACACCTTC.

The J gene is TRBJ1-2, the V gene TRBV11-1; tentatively, D is TRBD1 (6 bases). V lost 6 bases to trimming and J lost 3 bases, with 11 bases between them. Germline V gene sequence: CDR1 SGHAT, CDR2 FQDESV (reference sequence). This CDR3 has 13 residues. DNA of the CDR3: TGTGCCAGCAGGTCTTACAGGGACTATGGCTACACCTTC. It specifies CASRSYRDYGYTF. The full variable domain, completed using reference TRBV11-1 and TRBJ1-2, is EAEVAQSPRYKITEKSQAVAFWCDPISGHATLYWYRQILGQGPELLVQFQDESVVDDSQLPKDRFSAERLKGVDSTLKIQPAELGDSAMYLCASRSYRDYGYTFGSGTRLTVV.

The chain combines TRBV5-1 with TRBJ2-5, with D unclear. This CDR3 contains 14 residues. V gave up 0 bases and J gave up 5 bases, with 11 bases separating them. CDR1 and CDR2 from the germline V gene are SGHRS and YFSETQ. The CDR3 spells CASSLGQDRETQYF. As DNA, the CDR3 is TGCGCCAGCAGCTTGGGGCAGGATCGGGAGACCCAGTACTTC.

The chain uses TRBV7-9 and TRBJ1-1; 7 positions agree with TRBD1. V was clipped by 5 bases and J by 7 bases; unmatched bases: 16. The CDR3 runs to 16 residues. Germline V gives CDR1 SEHNR, CDR2 FQNEAQ (reference sequence). This CDR3 is CASSVLPGGRSIEAFF. The CDR3 coding sequence is TGTGCCAGCAGCGTACTGCCAGGGGGTCGGAGCATTGAAGCTTTCTTT.

The rearrangement uses TRBV20-1 and TRBJ1-2; TRBD1 matches 8 bases. CDR3 length: 11 amino acids. J was trimmed by 8 bases and V by 6 bases; bases with no gene match: 5. Germline V gene sequence: CDR1 DFQATT, CDR2 SNEGSKA (reference sequence). This chain's CDR3 is CSAQGVGGYTF. CDR3 bases: TGCAGTGCACAGGGGGTGGGCGGCTACACCTTC.

This chain connects TRBV3-1 (or the pseudogene TRBV3-2) to TRBJ2-3; 11 nucleotides line up with TRBD2. The CDR3 length is 17 residues. Germline CDR1 and CDR2: LGHDT and YNNKEL (reference sequence). V gave up 3 bases and J gave up 9 bases; unmatched junction bases: 14. This CDR3 is CASSHSGLADVRGTQYF. As DNA, the CDR3 is TGTGCCAGCAGCCATTCGGGACTAGCGGACGTCCGAGGCACGCAGTATTTT.

The chain couples TRBV7-8 to TRBJ2-2; 9 nucleotides agree with TRBD2. The CDR3 runs to 16 residues. The germline V gene has CDR1 SGHVS and CDR2 FQNEAQ. J was trimmed by 6 bases and V by 1 base; bases with no gene match: 6. The CDR3 nucleotides are TGTGCCAGCAGCTTAGGGGTTAGCGGGAGCGCCGGGGAGCTGTTTTTT. It specifies CASSLGVSGSAGELFF.

This clone appeared a single time. This chain connects TRBV6-5 to TRBJ2-3, with D maybe TRBD2 (5 bases). In germline, CDR1 is MNHEY, CDR2 SVGAGI. CDR3 length equals 15 residues. V was pared by 0 bases and J by 6 bases, with 13 bases between. The CDR3 sequence: CASSYSASRSDTQYF. The CDR3 nucleotides read TGTGCCAGCAGTTACTCCGCTAGCAGGTCGGATACGCAGTATTTT.

The chain uses TRBV5-1 and TRBJ2-2, with D uncertain. The germline V and J ends were trimmed by 0 bases and 4 bases, with 7 bases remaining between them. The CDR3 is 14 residues long. From germline, CDR1 is SGHRS and CDR2 YFSETQ. CDR3 region: CASSLGGSTGELFF. DNA for the CDR3: TGCGCCAGCAGCTTGGGTGGTAGCACCGGGGAGCTGTTTTTT.